Below, 13 T cell receptor beta chains from the same sample are listed, as sequenced in a study of identical twins (dated by TCRdb to 2016 to 2018). Library prep was done by 5' RACE. The sample was run on an Illumina HiSeq 2000. Using fastp at Q25 and MiXCR, TCRdb reprocessed the public reads and kept productive beta chains. Rows matching on CDR3 protein sequence are summarized as one entry with the most common DNA and genes. Present in this sample are a few hundred thousand distinct CDR3 sequences, 18% of which were seen just once. The top ten hold roughly 12% of the sample. Sequenced input: naive T cells sorted from blood. The sample's cell subset or site, from its label and the paper: cells isolated with a human naive T-cell isolation kit. The origin of the receptors is a man between 50 and 59 years old in good health.

The chain uses TRBV10-3 and TRBJ2-7; 10 nucleotides align to TRBD2. Germline V gives CDR1 ENHRY, CDR2 SYGVKD. The CDR3 extends over 14 amino acids. V trimming: 3 bases; J trimming: 7 bases; junction bases outside the gene matches: 6. Written as DNA, the CDR3 is TGTGCCATCAGTGATAAAGCGGGGGGGCGTGAGCAGTACTTC. It is translated as CAISDKAGGREQYF.

This clonotype was observed many times. This rearrangement joins TRBV6-4 to TRBJ2-5; 7 nucleotides agree with TRBD1. Trimming at V came to 4 bases and at J to 3 bases, leaving 5 bases not matched to a gene. CDR3 size: 14 residues. Germline assignment: CDR1 MRHNA and CDR2 SNTAGT. This CDR3 is CASSAGTAKETQYF. CDR3 sequence (DNA): TGTGCCAGCAGTGCCGGGACAGCAAAAGAGACCCAGTACTTC.

V usage is TRBV27 and J usage is TRBJ2-2, with 9 bases lining up with TRBD1. Germline V gives CDR1 MNHEY, CDR2 SMNVEV (reference sequence). The CDR3 is made up of 16 amino acids. Trimming removed 5 bases from V and 5 bases from J; junction bases left unmatched: 9. CDR3 loop: CASSPLQGATTGELFF. The DNA for the CDR3 is TGTGCCAGCAGTCCCTTACAGGGGGCAACTACCGGGGAGCTGTTTTTT.

In DNA form, the CDR3 reads TGTGCCAGCAGCATAACAGGGGTCTACGAGCAGTACTTC. Translating gives CASSITGVYEQYF. The rearrangement uses TRBV7-9 and TRBJ2-7; 7 bases map to TRBD1. Losses at the gene ends were 5 bases for V and 3 bases for J; bases not matched to a gene: 4. Germline V gene sequence: CDR1 SEHNR, CDR2 FQNEAQ (reference sequence). The CDR3 totals 13 residues.

Remarks on this clonotype: It may be a read error: a sequence one base away is much more abundant. The chain is built from TRBV29-1 and TRBJ2-7, with 8 bases that match TRBD1. V was clipped by 6 bases and J by 2 bases; unmatched bases: 12. The CDR3 spans 15 residues. Per the germline V gene, CDR1 is SQVTM and CDR2 is ANQGSEA. In DNA form, the CDR3 reads TGCAGCGTCGCGGGTAAGGACAGGGCCGCCTACGAGCAGTACTTC. It is translated as CSVAGKDRAAYEQYF.

This chain links TRBV5-1 with TRBJ2-2; D uncertain. The CDR3 totals 12 residues. V was trimmed by 6 bases and J by 6 bases, leaving 9 bases between them. Germline CDR1 SGHRS, CDR2 YFSETQ. DNA for the CDR3: TGCGCCAGCACCCATGGAGCCGGGGAGCTGTTTTTT. Amino acids: CASTHGAGELFF.

The chain recombines TRBV24-1 with TRBJ1-2, with D tentatively TRBD1 (5 bases). CDR1 is KGHDR and CDR2 is SFDVKD in the germline V gene. V gave up 5 bases and J gave up 8 bases, with 17 bases separating them. This CDR3 spans 14 amino acids. This CDR3 reads CATSGPGGADGYTF. CDR3 coding DNA: TGTGCCACCAGTGGCCCGGGAGGGGCCGACGGCTACACCTTC.

The chain recombines TRBV11-2 with TRBJ2-1; perhaps D is TRBD1 or TRBD2 (6 bases each). CDR3 size: 15 residues. The germline V gene encodes CDR1 SGHAT and CDR2 FQNNGV. Trimming stripped 4 bases from V and 8 bases from J, with 18 bases between. The CDR3: CASSSVRGRGDEQFF. The CDR3 region has the DNA TGTGCCAGCAGCTCTGTACGGGGGCGCGGGGATGAGCAGTTCTTC.

This clonotype was counted ten times or more. J is TRBJ2-3 and V is TRBV7-9, with D possibly matching TRBD1 (6 bases). The CDR3 has 14 amino acids. Looked up from germline, CDR1 is SEHNR and CDR2 is FQNEAQ (reference sequence). V dropped 8 bases and J dropped 6 bases, with 18 bases sitting between them. For the CDR3, the DNA is TGTGCCAGCTCCCACAGGGCCGCCATGGATACGCAGTATTTT. This gives the protein CASSHRAAMDTQYF. The whole variable domain, remainder taken from reference TRBV7-9 and TRBJ2-3, is DTGVSQNPRHKITKRGQNVTFRCDPISEHNRLYWYRQTLGQGPEFLTYFQNEAQLEKSRLLSDRFSAERPKGSFSTLEIQRTEQGDSAMYLCASSHRAAMDTQYFGPGTRLTVL.

This clonotype was counted only a few times. The CDR3 DNA reads TGTGCCAGCAGTTCGGGGGAAGCTGGGGAGCAGTACTTC. Residues: CASSSGEAGEQYF. J is TRBJ2-7 and V is TRBV12-3 or TRBV12-4; tentatively, D is TRBD2 (6 bases). V was clipped by 4 bases and J by 7 bases, with 14 bases between them. The CDR3 covers 13 residues.

The chain carries TRBV27 and TRBJ2-4; maybe TRBD2 (5 bases). Germline V lookup: CDR1 MNHEY, CDR2 SMNVEV (reference sequence). The CDR3 covers 12 residues. V lost 5 bases and J 9 bases, leaving 11 bases between the germline ends. The CDR3 DNA follows: TGTGCCAGCAGTGGACTGGGTAGCATTCAGTACTTC. Its translation: CASSGLGSIQYF.

This clonotype has a count of ten or more. The rearrangement joins TRBV12-3 or TRBV12-4 to TRBJ1-5; D not certain. Trimming removed 3 bases from V and 6 bases from J, with 6 bases in between. This CDR3 has 12 amino acids. CDR3: CASSFSGQPQHF. Here the CDR3 DNA reads TGTGCCAGCAGTTTTTCCGGTCAGCCCCAGCATTTT.

This clonotype was counted at least ten times. The rearrangement uses TRBV6-1 and TRBJ2-5, with D tentatively TRBD1 (6 bases). CDR1 and CDR2 (germline): MNHNS, SASEGT. The CDR3 is 14 residues long. The germline V and J ends were trimmed by 6 bases and 3 bases, with 14 bases remaining between them. The CDR3 protein is CASSQDRPEETQYF. CDR3 DNA: TGTGCCAGCAGCCAAGACAGGCCCGAAGAGACCCAGTACTTC.